This T cell receptor (beta chain) was captured in a study of blood T cell repertoires in COVID-19 (dated by TCRdb to 2020 to 2021). Regarding the study in general: Collaborator samples came from the United States, Italy and Spain and covered acute and convalescent phases of COVID-19. The prospective study material was composed of cDNA or gDNA derived from T cells, B-cell-depleted T cells, or PBMCs. The dataset comprised deeply sampled blood TCRbeta repertoires from subjects exposed to, actively infected with, or recovered from COVID-19. The repertoires were released in a freely available public database intended as a resource for research on the immune response to SARS-CoV-2. Samples were obtained from the ongoing ImmuneRACE study (first 160 participants) and from 1,254 subjects provided by 6 global collaborators. A de-identified subject ID, COVID-19 status, age in years and sex were almost always included in the sample metadata. Where available, HLA class I and class II types were taken from metadata supplied by the sample provider and were not determined by assay-based typing.

To note about this clone: It has no known antigen specificity. There are no base qualities to consult, and no much larger clone falls within one base.

The immunoSEQ Assay, a bias-controlled multiplex PCR, was used to amplify TCRbeta CDR3 regions from genomic DNA. Processing in the source paper ran as follows. Nucleated cell counts per sample were estimated from amplification of reference gene primers within the assay. To quantify the absolute abundance of each unique TCRbeta CDR3 rearrangement, sequence reads were collapsed and filtered. For each sample, productive Simpson clonality was calculated as the square root of Simpson's diversity index over productive rearrangements. Not all clones reach the TCRdb copy of this immuneACCESS table, which keeps in-frame sequences only. Checked studies attribute under half of the gap to unresolved V genes and leave the rest unexplained. D and trimming come from the DNA, and the V and J calls and clone size come from that table. For this sample the table gives roughly 79,000 clones, of which around 83% were detected only once. 3.5% of the sample lies in the top ten.

Study-wide conclusions, independent of this receptor: The quantity of clinical and demographic metadata differed by source and by participant and was supplied without curation.

Each collaborating institution followed its own protocols to collect whole blood in K2EDTA tubes. For TCRbeta analysis, collaborator samples were shipped as frozen whole blood, as isolated PBMCs, or as DNA extracted from either sample type. Here V drops 4 bases and J drops 1 base, and the junction holds 16 bases not matched to any gene. The CDR3 numbers 18 residues from cysteine through phenylalanine. This entry keeps only the CDR3 DNA: 54 bases, framed from base 1. Sequences SGHNT (CDR1) and YENEEA (CDR2) are obtained from the germline V gene. Sequencing used peripheral blood. The source is a man in his fifties with acute or convalescent COVID-19. The chain is made from TRBV11-3 and TRBJ2-7; TRBD2 aligns with 7 central bases. The CDR3 corresponds to CASSSMGRAAGWSYEQYF. The DNA sequence is as follows: TGTGCCAGCAGCTCCATGGGGAGGGCAGCGGGATGGTCCTACGAGCAGTACTTC.